One and the same sample provided the 11 T cell receptor beta chains below, sequenced in a study of shared clonotypes between healthy human individuals. Some clones are missing from TCRdb's copy, which holds only in-frame ones; the method was immunoSEQ multiplex PCR. Of approximately 2,300,000 clones in the sample, around 90% were seen once. The sequenced sample consisted of naive CD4+ T cells from PBMCs. This sample's subset: CD45RA+ positively selected. These receptors were obtained from a young man in good health. Some clones in this sample may be carry-over from other donors' samples.

The gene calls are TRBV10-2 and TRBJ2-5; possibly TRBD2 for D (7 bases). Germline V CDR1 and CDR2: WSHSY, SAAADI. The V end lost 8 bases, the J end lost 7 bases, and 14 bases lay between the germline ends. The CDR3 spans 12 residues. CDR3 bases: TGCGCCAGCGGGGGCGGGAGAGGGACCCAGTACTTC. Its translation is CASGGGRGTQYF.

The genes are TRBV5-1 and TRBJ2-1, with 12 bases fitting TRBD1. The V and J ends lost 4 bases and 11 bases, in that order; junction bases with no gene match: 7. CDR3 size: 14 residues. Germline-derived CDR1 and CDR2 are SGHRS and YFSETQ. The CDR3 spells CASSGGTGGLQQFF. The CDR3 DNA sequence: TGCGCCAGCAGCGGAGGGACAGGGGGCCTTCAGCAGTTCTTC.

On this clone itself: The same CDR3 can be traced to other DNA sequences in this sample. The genes are TRBV5-6 and TRBJ1-5; D is undetermined. Germline CDR1 reads SGHDT; CDR2 reads YYEEEE. CDR3 length: 14 residues. V lost 0 bases and J 4 bases, leaving 8 bases between the germline ends. The CDR3 loop is CASSLAGANQPQHF. The CDR3 region has the DNA TGTGCCAGCAGCTTGGCGGGAGCTAATCAGCCCCAGCATTTT.

This clone was detected only once. V usage is TRBV28 and J usage is TRBJ2-1, with TRBD2 identical over 7 bases. Germline values: CDR1 MDHEN, CDR2 SYDVKM. Germline trimming cut 4 bases from V and 12 bases from J; bases unmatched to any gene: 18. This CDR3 is built from 16 residues. The CDR3 sequence: CASSSFTSEPAWGQFF. As DNA, the CDR3 is TGTGCCAGCAGTTCCTTTACTAGCGAGCCTGCTTGGGGGCAGTTCTTC.

The chain is built from TRBV27 and TRBJ2-7; 7 bases map to TRBD1. Per germline, CDR1 MNHEY and CDR2 SMNVEV (reference sequence). This CDR3 is built from 18 residues. V lost 3 bases to trimming and J lost 3 bases; unmatched junction nucleotides: 17. This CDR3 is CASSFSGLGQDGHYEQYF. The CDR3 region has the DNA TGTGCCAGCAGTTTTTCCGGACTTGGACAGGACGGTCACTACGAGCAGTACTTC.

The rearrangement uses TRBV30 and TRBJ2-5; the match to TRBD1 covers 8 bases. Trimming at V came to 2 bases and at J to 3 bases, leaving 2 bases not matched to a gene. Germline CDR1 reads GTSNPN; CDR2 reads SVGIG (reference sequence). CDR3 size: 13 residues. CDR3 in DNA: TGTGCCTGGAGTCTGGACAGGGAAGAGACCCAGTACTTC. Translated, it gives CAWSLDREETQYF.

The CDR3 spells CASSEGRGGETQYF. In DNA, the CDR3 is TGTGCCAGCAGTGAGGGCAGGGGAGGAGAGACCCAGTACTTC. V gene TRBV2 combines with J gene TRBJ2-5, with D tentatively TRBD1 or TRBD2 (6 bases each). Germline V gene lookup returns CDR1 SNHLY and CDR2 FYNNEI. Trimming cost V 3 bases and J 4 bases, with 12 bases left between them. The CDR3 spans 14 residues.

As regards this clone: Other DNA sequences in the same sample also yield this CDR3. The chain is built from TRBV28 and TRBJ2-5; D is perhaps TRBD1 (5 bases). Trimming took off 1 base at V and 2 bases at J, with 8 bases between the two ends. In germline, CDR1 is MDHEN, CDR2 SYDVKM. The CDR3 is 14 residues long. The CDR3 sequence is CASSLSQGQETQYF. In DNA form, the CDR3 reads TGTGCCAGCAGTTTATCGCAGGGACAAGAGACCCAGTACTTC.

The chain carries TRBV23-1 and TRBJ2-7, with TRBD1 matching over 8 bases. TRBV23-1 is known as an ORF, though its function is uncertain. V dropped 6 bases and J dropped 5; count of bases not matched to a gene: 9. CDR3 length: 14 amino acids. CDR3 protein: CASSLDRGLDEQYF. The CDR3 DNA sequence: TGCGCCAGCAGCCTCGACAGGGGATTAGACGAGCAGTACTTC.

The CDR3 DNA is TGCAGCGTTGAGGGCGGGTCCAGCCTAAATTACAATGAGCAGTTCTTC. Translation: CSVEGGSSLNYNEQFF. The gene calls are TRBV29-1 and TRBJ2-1; weak D call: TRBD2 (5 bases). V lost 3 bases, J lost 4 bases, and 19 bases lay in between. The CDR3 covers 16 residues. The germline V gene encodes CDR1 SQVTM and CDR2 ANQGSEA.

This clone was counted a few times. This same CDR3 is encoded by further DNA sequences in the sample. V gene TRBV29-1 combines with J gene TRBJ1-1; TRBD1 agrees at 7 bases. Germline V CDR1 and CDR2: SQVTM, ANQGSEA. The CDR3 extends over 13 amino acids. J gave up 4 bases and V 3 bases, and 5 bases lay outside the gene matches. DNA for the CDR3: TGCAGCGTTGAGGGGAGGACAGGCACTGAAGCTTTCTTT. Residues: CSVEGRTGTEAFF. Full variable domain (missing parts from reference TRBV29-1 and TRBJ1-1): SAVISQKPSRDICQRGTSLTIQCQVDSQVTMMFWYRQQPGQSLTLIATANQGSEATYESGFVIDKFPISRPNLTFSTLTVSNMSPEDSSIYLCSVEGRTGTEAFFGQGTRLTVV.